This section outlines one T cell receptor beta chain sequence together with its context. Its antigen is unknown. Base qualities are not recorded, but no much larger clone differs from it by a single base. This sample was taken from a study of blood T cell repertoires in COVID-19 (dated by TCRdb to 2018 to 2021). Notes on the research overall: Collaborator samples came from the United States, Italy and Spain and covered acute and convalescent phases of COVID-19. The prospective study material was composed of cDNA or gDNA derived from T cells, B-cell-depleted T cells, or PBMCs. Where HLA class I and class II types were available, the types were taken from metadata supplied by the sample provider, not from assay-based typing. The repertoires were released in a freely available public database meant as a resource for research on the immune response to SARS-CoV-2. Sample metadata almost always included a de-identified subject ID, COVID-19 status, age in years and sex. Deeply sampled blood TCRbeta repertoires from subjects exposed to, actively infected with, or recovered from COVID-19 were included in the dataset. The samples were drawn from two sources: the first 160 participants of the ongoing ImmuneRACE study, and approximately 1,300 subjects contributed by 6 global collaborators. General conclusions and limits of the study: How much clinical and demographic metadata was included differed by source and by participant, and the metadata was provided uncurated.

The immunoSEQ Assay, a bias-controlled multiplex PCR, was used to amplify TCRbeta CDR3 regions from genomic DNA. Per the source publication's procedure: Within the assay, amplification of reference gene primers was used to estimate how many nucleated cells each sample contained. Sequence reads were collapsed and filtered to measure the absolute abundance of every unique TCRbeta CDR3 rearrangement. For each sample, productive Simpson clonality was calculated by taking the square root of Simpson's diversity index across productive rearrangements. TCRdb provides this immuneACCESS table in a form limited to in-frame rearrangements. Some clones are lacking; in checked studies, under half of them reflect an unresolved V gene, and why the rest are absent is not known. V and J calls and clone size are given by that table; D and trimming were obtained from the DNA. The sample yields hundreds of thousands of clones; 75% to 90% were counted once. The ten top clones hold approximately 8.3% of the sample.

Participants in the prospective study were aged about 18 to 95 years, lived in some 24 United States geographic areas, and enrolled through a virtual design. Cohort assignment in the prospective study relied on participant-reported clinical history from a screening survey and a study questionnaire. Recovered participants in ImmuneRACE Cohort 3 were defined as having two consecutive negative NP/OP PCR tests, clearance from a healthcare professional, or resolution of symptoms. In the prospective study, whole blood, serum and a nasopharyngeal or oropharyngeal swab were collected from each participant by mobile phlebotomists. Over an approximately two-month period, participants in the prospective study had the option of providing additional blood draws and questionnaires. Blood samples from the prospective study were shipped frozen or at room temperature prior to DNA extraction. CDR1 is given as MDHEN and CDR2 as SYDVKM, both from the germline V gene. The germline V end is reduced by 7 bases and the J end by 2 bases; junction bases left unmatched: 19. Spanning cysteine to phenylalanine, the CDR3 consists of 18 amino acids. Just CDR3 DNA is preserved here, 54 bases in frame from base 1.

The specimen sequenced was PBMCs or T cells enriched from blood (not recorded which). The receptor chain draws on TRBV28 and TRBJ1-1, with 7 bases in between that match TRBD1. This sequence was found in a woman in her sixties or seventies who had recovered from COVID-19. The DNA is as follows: TGTGCCAGCACAACCTCAAATAGGGGGCCCCTTGGTAACACTGAAGCTTTCTTT. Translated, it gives CASTTSNRGPLGNTEAFF.